This entry describes one T cell receptor (beta chain). Its antigen is unidentified. The data are from a study of shared clonotypes between healthy human individuals. Only in-frame clones appear in the TCRdb table, and some are missing; sequencing was by immunoSEQ multiplex PCR. The sample lists millions of clones; 85% to 95% were seen once. In germline, CDR1 is SGHTA, CDR2 FQGNSA. Deletions cut 4 bases from V and 5 bases from J, with 20 bases between. CDR3 size: 16 residues. Study-wide results and caveats: Blood alone was sampled, and tissue repertoires likely differ.

Naive CD4+ cells were CD45RA-selected; the remaining cells were memory. The sample comprised naive CD4+ T cells sorted from blood. Subset described: CD45RA+ positively selected. V usage is TRBV7-2 and J usage is TRBJ2-5; D is ambiguous. The TCR originated in a man younger than 35 in good health. CDR3: CASSYQSALAGETQYF. The CDR3 nucleotides read TGTGCCAGCAGCTACCAATCCGCCTTGGCTGGGGAGACCCAGTACTTC.